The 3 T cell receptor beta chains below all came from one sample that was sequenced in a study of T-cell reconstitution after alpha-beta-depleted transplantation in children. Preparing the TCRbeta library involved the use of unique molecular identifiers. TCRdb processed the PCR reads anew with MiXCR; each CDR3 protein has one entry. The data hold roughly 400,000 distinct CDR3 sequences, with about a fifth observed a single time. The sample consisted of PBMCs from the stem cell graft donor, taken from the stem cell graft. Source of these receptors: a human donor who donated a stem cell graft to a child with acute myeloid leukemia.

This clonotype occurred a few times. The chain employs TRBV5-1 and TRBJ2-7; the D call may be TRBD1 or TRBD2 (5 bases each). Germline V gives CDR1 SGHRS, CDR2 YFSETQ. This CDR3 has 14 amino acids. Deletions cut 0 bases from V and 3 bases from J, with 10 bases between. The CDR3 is CASSLAGTFYEQYF. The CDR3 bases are TGCGCCAGCAGCTTGGCCGGGACCTTCTACGAGCAGTACTTC.

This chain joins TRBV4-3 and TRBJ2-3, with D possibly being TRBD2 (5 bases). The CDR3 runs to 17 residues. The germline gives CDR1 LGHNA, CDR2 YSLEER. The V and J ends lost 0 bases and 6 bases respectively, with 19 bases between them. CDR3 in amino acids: CASSQDIGSAPPDTQYF. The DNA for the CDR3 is TGCGCCAGCAGCCAAGATATCGGTAGCGCCCCGCCCGATACGCAGTATTTT.

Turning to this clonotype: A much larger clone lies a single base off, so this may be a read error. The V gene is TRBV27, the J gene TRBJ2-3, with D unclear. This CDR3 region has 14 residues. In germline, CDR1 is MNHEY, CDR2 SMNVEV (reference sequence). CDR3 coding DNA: TGTGCCATCAGTTTAGACATCTACACAGATACGCAGTATTTT. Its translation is CAISLDIYTDTQYF.